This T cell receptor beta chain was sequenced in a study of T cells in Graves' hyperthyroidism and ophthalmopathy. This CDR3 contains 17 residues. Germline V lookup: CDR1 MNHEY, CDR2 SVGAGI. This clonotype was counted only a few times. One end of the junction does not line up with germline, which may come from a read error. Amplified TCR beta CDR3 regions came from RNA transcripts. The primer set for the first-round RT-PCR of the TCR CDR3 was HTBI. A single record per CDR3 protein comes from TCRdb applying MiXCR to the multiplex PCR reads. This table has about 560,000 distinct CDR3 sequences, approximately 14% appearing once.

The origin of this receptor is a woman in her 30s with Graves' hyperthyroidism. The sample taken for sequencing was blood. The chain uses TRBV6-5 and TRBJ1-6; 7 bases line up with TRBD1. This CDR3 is CASTLPPPGTDSLPLHF. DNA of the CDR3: TGTGCCAGCACCTTACCTCCCCCCGGGACAGACTCACTTCCCCTGCACTTT.